The T cell receptor beta chain under discussion was sequenced for a study of T cells after yellow fever vaccination. This CDR3 contains 14 residues. V gave up 2 bases and J gave up 10 bases, with 13 bases separating them. Germline lookup yields CDR1 SGHRS and CDR2 YFSETQ. Whole-study results and caveats: Most clones from primary vaccination resurfaced after the booster (about 95% CD4, more than 75% CD8). Researchers cautioned that FACS-sorted repertoires could harbor abundant clonotypes contaminating from the bulk population.

Using its own MiXCR run on the 5' RACE reads, TCRdb lists one record per CDR3 protein. The sample carries about 310,000 distinct CDR3 sequences, roughly 3.5% recorded once. At least ten counts were recorded for this clonotype. The target antigen is unknown. This chain joins TRBV5-1 and TRBJ1-6; weak D call: TRBD1 (5 bases). The material was PBMCs, obtained on the day of the yellow fever booster vaccination. This clonotype was obtained from a man aged 18 to 30 who received the YFV17D yellow fever vaccine. The CDR3 DNA is TGCGCCAGCAGCTTTAGGCAGGGATCCTCACCCCTCCACTTT. Protein product: CASSFRQGSSPLHF.